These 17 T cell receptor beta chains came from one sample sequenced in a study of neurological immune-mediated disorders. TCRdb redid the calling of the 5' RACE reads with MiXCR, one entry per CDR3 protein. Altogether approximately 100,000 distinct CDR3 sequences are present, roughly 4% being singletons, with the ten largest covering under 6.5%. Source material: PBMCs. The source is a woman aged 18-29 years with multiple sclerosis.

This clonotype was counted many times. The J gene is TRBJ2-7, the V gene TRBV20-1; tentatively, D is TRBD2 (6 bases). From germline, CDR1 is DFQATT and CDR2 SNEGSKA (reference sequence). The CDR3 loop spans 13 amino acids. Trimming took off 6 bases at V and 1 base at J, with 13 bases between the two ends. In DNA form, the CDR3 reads TGCAGTGCAACCGGGGAGGCTTCCTACGAGCAGTACTTC. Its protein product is CSATGEASYEQYF.

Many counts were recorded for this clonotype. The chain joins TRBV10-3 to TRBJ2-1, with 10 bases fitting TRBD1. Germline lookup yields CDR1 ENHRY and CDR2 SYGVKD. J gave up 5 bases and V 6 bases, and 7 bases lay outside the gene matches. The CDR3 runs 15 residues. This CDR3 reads CAIRPDRGLDNEQFF. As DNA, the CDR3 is TGTGCCATCAGACCAGACAGGGGGCTGGACAATGAGCAGTTCTTC.

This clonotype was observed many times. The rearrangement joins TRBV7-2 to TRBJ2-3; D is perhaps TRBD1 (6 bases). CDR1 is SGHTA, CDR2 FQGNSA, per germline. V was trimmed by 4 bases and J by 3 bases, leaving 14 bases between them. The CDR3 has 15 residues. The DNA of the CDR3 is TGTGCCAGCAGCTCCCACAGGGTTCGAACAGATACGCAGTATTTT. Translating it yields CASSSHRVRTDTQYF. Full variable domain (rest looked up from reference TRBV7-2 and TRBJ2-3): GAGVSQSPSNKVTEKGKDVELRCDPISGHTALYWYRQSLGQGLEFLIYFQGNSAPDKSGLPSDRFSAERTGGSVSTLTIQRTQQEDSAVYLCASSSHRVRTDTQYFGPGTRLTVL.

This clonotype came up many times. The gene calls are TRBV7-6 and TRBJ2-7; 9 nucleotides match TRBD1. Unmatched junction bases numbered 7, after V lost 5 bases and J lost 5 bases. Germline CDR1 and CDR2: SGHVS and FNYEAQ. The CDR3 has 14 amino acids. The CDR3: CASSPYGQGNEQYF. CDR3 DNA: TGTGCCAGCAGCCCATACGGACAGGGGAACGAGCAGTACTTC.

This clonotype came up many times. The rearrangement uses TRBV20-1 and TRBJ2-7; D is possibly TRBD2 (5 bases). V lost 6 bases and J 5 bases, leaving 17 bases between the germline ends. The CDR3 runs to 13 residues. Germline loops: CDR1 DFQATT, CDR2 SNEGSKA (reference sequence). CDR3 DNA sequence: TGCAGTGCAGAAGGGCTAGCCCTGAACGAGCAGTACTTC. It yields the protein CSAEGLALNEQYF.

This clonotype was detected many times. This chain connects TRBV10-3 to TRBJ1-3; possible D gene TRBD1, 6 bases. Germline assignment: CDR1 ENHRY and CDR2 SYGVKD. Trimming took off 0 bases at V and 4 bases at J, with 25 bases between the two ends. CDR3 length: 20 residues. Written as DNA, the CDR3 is TGTGCCATCAGTGAGTCCGGCAGGGGAAAACCAGGTACGAGCGGAAACACCATATATTTT. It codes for CAISESGRGKPGTSGNTIYF.

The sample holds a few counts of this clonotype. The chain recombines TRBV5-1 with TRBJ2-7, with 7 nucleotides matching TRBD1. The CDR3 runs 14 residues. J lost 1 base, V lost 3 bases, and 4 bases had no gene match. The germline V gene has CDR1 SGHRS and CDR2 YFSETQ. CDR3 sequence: CASSYGDSSYEQYF. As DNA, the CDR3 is TGCGCCAGCAGCTACGGGGACAGTTCCTACGAGCAGTACTTC.

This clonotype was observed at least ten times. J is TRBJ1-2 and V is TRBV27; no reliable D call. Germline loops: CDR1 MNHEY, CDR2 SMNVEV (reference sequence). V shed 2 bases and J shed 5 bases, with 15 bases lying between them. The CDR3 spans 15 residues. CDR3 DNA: TGTGCCAGCAGTTTAGGTCCGGGAAGTGGGTATGGCTACACCTTC. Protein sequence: CASSLGPGSGYGYTF.

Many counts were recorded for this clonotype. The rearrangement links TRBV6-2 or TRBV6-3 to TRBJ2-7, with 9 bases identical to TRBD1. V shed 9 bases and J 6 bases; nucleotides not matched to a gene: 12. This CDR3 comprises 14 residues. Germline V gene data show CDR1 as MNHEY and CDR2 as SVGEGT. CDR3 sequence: CASSVPGQGFEQYF. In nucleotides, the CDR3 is TGTGCCAGTTCGGTGCCGGGACAGGGCTTCGAGCAGTACTTC.

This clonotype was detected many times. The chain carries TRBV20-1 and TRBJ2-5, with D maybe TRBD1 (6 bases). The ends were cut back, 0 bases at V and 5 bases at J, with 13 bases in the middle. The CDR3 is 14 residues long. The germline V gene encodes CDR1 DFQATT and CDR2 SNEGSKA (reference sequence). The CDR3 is CSARDDRTGETQYF. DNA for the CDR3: TGCAGTGCTAGAGATGACAGGACCGGGGAGACCCAGTACTTC.

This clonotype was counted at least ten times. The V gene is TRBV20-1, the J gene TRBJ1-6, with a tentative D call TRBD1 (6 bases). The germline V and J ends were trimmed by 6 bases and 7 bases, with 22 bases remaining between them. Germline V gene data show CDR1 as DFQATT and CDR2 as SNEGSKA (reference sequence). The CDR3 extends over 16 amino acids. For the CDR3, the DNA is TGCAGTGCGCTGCGGCGGCAGGGGCTGTACAATTCACCCCTCCACTTT. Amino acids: CSALRRQGLYNSPLHF.

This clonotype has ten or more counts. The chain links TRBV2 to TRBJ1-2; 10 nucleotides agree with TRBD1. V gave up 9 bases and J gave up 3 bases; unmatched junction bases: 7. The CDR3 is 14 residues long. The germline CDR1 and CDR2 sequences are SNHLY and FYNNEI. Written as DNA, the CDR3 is TGTGCCAGTTCGGGACAGGGGATGGACTATGGCTACACCTTC. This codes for CASSGQGMDYGYTF. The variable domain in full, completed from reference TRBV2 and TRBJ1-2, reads EPEVTQTPSHQVTQMGQEVILRCVPISNHLYFYWYRQILGQKVEFLVSFYNNEISEKSEIFDDQFSVERPDGSNFTLKIRSTKLEDSAMYFCASSGQGMDYGYTFGSGTRLTVV.

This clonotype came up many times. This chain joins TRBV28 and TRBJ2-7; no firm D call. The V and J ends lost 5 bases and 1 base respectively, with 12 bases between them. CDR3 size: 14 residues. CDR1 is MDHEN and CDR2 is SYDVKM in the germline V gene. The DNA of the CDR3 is TGTGCCAGCAGTACCCAGGCAGATTCCTACGAGCAGTACTTC. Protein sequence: CASSTQADSYEQYF.

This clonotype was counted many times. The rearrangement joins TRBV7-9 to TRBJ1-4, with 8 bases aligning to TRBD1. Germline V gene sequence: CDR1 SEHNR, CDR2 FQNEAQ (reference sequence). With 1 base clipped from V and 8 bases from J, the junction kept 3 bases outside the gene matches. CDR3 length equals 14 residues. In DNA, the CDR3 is TGTGCCAGCAGCTTAGGGACAGGGTTGGAAAAACTGTTTTTT. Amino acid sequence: CASSLGTGLEKLFF.

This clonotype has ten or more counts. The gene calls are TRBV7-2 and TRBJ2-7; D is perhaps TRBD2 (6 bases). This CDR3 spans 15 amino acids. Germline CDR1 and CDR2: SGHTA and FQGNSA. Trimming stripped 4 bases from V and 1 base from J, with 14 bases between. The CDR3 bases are TGTGCCAGCAGCTGGACTTGGGGGGAGTCCTACGAGCAGTACTTC. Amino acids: CASSWTWGESYEQYF.

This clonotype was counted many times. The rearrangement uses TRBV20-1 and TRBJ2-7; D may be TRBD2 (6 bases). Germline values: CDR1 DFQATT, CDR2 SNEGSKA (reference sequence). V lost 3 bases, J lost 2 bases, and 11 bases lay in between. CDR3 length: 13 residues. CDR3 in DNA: TGCAGTGCTAGGCGAGCGGGCACCTACGAGCAGTACTTC. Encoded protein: CSARRAGTYEQYF.

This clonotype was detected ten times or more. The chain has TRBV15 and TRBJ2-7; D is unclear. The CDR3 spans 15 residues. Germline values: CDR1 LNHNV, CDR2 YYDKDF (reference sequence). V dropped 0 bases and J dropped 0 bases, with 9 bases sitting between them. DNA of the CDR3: TGTGCCACCAGCAGAGAAGCGACAAACTCCTACGAGCAGTACTTC. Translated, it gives CATSREATNSYEQYF.